The T cell receptor beta chain under discussion was sequenced for a study of T and B cells in COVID-19 patients. On this clonotype itself: What it binds is not known.

Multiplex PCR with BIOMED2 TRB-A/B primer pools amplified TRB rearrangements. TCRdb passed the multiplex PCR reads through MiXCR, listing each CDR3 protein once. The sample lists over 2,000 distinct CDR3 sequences; roughly 28% were seen once. Overall study findings and caveats: No sequencing was yet done of CD4+, regulatory or CD8+ subsets, or of SARS-CoV-2-responsive or tetramer+ sorted cells. Exclusive to the recovered cohort were some 2,300 TCR clusters, around 30 of them with low generation probability. Active COVID-19 showed highly clonal TRB repertoires; recovery showed diversity and richness above healthy donors.

Each TRB amplification used about 220-500 ng of genomic DNA from blood. This CDR3 contains 13 residues. Germline CDR1 and CDR2: SQVTM and ANQGSEA. V lost 7 bases to trimming and J lost 6 bases; unmatched junction nucleotides: 4. The receptor was derived from a human donor with active COVID-19. Sequenced: blood. The chain combines TRBV29-1 with TRBJ1-5; 12 positions match TRBD1. Here the CDR3 reads CSAGTGGGQPQHF. DNA for the CDR3: TGCAGCGCTGGGACAGGGGGCGGTCAGCCCCAGCATTTT.